This T cell receptor beta chain was retrieved from a study of response to subunit inactivated influenza vaccine. Study-wide points: Each seasonal influenza vaccination, the authors suggested, recruits few new T cells.

This clonotype occurred a few times. What it binds is not known. TCRdb analysed the RT-PCR reads with MiXCR anew, one entry per CDR3 protein. The sample holds a few hundred thousand distinct CDR3 sequences, less than 15% seen once. The length of the CDR3 is 14 residues. Germline assignment: CDR1 SGHDT and CDR2 YYEEEE. With V trimmed by 4 bases and J by 3 bases, 6 bases remained unmatched. This material consisted of PBMCs from blood, taken about 11 days after vaccination. V and J are TRBV5-6 and TRBJ2-5, with 7 bases lining up with TRBD1. The receptor's source is a man in his fifties who received an inactivated influenza vaccine. The CDR3 sequence is CASSPGGLEETQYF. Written as DNA, the CDR3 is TGTGCCAGCAGCCCAGGGGGTTTAGAAGAGACCCAGTACTTC.